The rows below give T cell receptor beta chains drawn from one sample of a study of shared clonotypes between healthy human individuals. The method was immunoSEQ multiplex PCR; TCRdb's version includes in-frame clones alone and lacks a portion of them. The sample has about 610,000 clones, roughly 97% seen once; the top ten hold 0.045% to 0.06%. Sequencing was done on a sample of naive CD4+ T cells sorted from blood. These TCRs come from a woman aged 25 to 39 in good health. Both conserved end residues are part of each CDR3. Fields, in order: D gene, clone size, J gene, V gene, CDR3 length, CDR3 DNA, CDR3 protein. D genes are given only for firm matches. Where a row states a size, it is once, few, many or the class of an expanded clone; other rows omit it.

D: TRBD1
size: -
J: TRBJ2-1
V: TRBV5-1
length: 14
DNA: TGCGCCAGCAGCTTGGGGGACAGGGGCAATGAGCAGTTCTTC
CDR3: CASSLGDRGNEQFF

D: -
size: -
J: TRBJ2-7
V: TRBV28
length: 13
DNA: TGTGCCAGCAGCCAAGGGGTCCCCTACGAGCAGTACTTC
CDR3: CASSQGVPYEQYF

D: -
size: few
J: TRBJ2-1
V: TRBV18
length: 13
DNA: TGTGCCAGCTCCCTAAACCCCAGCGGTGAGCAGTTCTTC
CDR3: CASSLNPSGEQFF

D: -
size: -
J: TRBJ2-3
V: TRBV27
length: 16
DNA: TGTGCCAGCAGGCTCGATCGGGCCGGTTTCGCAGATACGCAGTATTTT
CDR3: CASRLDRAGFADTQYF

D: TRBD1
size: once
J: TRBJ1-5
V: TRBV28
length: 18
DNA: TGTGCCAGCAGTTCGATGACAGGGGGCCAGAGTTTTAATCAGCCCCAGCATTTT
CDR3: CASSSMTGGQSFNQPQHF

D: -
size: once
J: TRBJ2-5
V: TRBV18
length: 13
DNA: TGTGCCAGCTGGGGGGGGGCCGAAGAGACCCAGTACTTC
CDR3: CASWGGAEETQYF

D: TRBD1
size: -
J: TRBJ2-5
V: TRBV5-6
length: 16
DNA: TGTGCCAGCAGCGTGCCCGGGACAGGGAAACAAGAGACCCAGTACTTC
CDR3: CASSVPGTGKQETQYF

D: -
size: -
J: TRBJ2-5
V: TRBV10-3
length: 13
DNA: TGTGCCATCAGTGAGGGCAGACAAGAGACCCAGTACTTC
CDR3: CAISEGRQETQYF

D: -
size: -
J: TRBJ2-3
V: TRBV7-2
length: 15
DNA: TGTGCCAGCAGCTTAGACAGCCTTAGCACAGATACGCAGTATTTT
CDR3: CASSLDSLSTDTQYF

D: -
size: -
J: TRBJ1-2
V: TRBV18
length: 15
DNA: TGTGCCAGCTCACCACGTGGGGGAGCTAACTATGGCTACACCTTC
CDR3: CASSPRGGANYGYTF

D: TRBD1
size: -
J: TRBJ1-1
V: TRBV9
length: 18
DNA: TGTGCCAGCAGCCCCAGCCCCGGACAGGGGGCGCGGTACACTGAAGCTTTCTTT
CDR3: CASSPSPGQGARYTEAFF

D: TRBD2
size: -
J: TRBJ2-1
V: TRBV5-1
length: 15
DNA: TGCGCCAGCAGCTTGGCTAGCGGTGGTTACAATGAGCAGTTCTTC
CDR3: CASSLASGGYNEQFF

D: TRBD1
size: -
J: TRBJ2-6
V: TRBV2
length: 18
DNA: TGTGCCAGCAGTGAACAGGGACAGGGGAGCTCTGGGGCCAACGTCCTGACTTTC
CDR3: CASSEQGQGSSGANVLTF

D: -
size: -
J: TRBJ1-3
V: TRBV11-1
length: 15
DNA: TGTGCCAGCAGCTTAGGTTCAGGGACTGGAAACACCATATATTTT
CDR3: CASSLGSGTGNTIYF

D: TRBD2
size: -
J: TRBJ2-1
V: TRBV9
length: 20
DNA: TGTGCCAGCAGCCCCAGACTAGCGGGAGGCTCCTTGAGCTCCTACAATGAGCAGTTCTTC
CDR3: CASSPRLAGGSLSSYNEQFF

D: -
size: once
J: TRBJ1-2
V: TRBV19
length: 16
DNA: TGTGCCAGTAGTATTCCCCCGGGCAGCCGACCCCATGGCTACACCTTC
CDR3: CASSIPPGSRPHGYTF

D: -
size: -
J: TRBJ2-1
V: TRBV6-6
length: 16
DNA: TGTGCCAGCAGTTGGAGCGGACCAAGCTCCTACAATGAGCAGTTCTTC
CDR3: CASSWSGPSSYNEQFF

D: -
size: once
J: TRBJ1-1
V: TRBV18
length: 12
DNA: TGTGCCAGCTCACCTGAGGGGTCCGAAGCTTTCTTT
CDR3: CASSPEGSEAFF

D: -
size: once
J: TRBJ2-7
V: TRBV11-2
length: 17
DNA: TGTGCCAGCAGAGATCTCCGGGGTGGTGTCAACTCCTACGAGCAGTACTTC
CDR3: CASRDLRGGVNSYEQYF

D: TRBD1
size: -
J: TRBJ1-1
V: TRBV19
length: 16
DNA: TGTGCCAGTAGTACCCTTGACAGGGGCCTGAACACTGAAGCTTTCTTT
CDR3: CASSTLDRGLNTEAFF

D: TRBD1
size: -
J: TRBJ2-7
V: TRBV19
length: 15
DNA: TGTGCCAGTAGTTGGACGGGACAGGGGGCGAAGGAGCAGTACTTC
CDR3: CASSWTGQGAKEQYF

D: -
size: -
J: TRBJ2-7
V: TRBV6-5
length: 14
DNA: TGTGCCTCGGGAGGGACAGGTGGCTACTACGAGCAGTACTTC
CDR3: CASGGTGGYYEQYF

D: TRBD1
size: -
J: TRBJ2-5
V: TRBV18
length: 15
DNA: TGTGCCAGCTCACCCCGGACAGGTCATCAAGAGACCCAGTACTTC
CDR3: CASSPRTGHQETQYF

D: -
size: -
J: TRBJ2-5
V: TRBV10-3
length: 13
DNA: TGTGCCATCAGTGAGTACAGCCAAGAGACCCAGTACTTC
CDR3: CAISEYSQETQYF

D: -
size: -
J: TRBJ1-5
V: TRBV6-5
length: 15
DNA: TGTACCAGCAGCGCCGGGACGGAGAGCAATCAGCCCCAGCATTTT
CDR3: CTSSAGTESNQPQHF

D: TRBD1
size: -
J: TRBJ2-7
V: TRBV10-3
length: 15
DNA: TGTGCCATCAGTGAACAGGGACAGGGGTCCTACGAGCAGTACTTC
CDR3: CAISEQGQGSYEQYF

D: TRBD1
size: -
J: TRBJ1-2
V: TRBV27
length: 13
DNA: TGTGCCAGCAGGCGTCAGGGGGAATTTGGCTACACCTTC
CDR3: CASRRQGEFGYTF

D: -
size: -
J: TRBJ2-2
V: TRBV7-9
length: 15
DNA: TGTGCCAGCAGCTTATACGGAGAGGACACCGGGGAGCTGTTTTTT
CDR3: CASSLYGEDTGELFF

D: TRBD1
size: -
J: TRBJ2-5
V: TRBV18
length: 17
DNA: TGTGCCAGCTCACCACTCACAGGGGCTACCCAACGGGAGACCCAGTACTTC
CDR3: CASSPLTGATQRETQYF

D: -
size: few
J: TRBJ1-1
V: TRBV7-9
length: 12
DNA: TGTGCCAGCAGCATCCAGGGCAGGGAAGCTTTCTTT
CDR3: CASSIQGREAFF

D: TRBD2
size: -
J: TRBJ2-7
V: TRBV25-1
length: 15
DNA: TGTGCCAGCAGTGAACAGACTAGCGGGAGTTTGGCACAGTACTTC
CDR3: CASSEQTSGSLAQYF

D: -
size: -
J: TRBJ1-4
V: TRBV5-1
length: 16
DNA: TGCGCCAGCAGCTTGGCCGGCGGGGAAGTGGGTGAAAAACTGTTTTTT
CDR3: CASSLAGGEVGEKLFF

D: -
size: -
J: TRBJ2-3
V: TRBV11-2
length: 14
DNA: TGTGCCAGCAGCTTCCAACAGTTCACAGATACGCAGTATTTT
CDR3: CASSFQQFTDTQYF

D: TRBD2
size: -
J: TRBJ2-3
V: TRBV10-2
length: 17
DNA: TGCGCCAGCAGTGAGTCCATTAGCGGGAGGCTGGCGGATACGCAGTATTTT
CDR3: CASSESISGRLADTQYF

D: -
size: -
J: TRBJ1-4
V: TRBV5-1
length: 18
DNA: TGCGCCAGCAGCTTGGGGGTGGACTCTAAGCGAACTAATGAAAAACTGTTTTTT
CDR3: CASSLGVDSKRTNEKLFF

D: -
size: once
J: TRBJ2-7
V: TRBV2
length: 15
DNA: TGTGCCAGCAGTGAACTGGGTGGATACGGAGGCGAGCAGTACTTC
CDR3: CASSELGGYGGEQYF

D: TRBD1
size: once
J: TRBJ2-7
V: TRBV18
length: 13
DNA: TGTGCCAGCTCAGCGACAGGGAACTACGAGCAGTACTTC
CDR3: CASSATGNYEQYF

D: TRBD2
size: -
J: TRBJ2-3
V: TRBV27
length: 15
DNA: TGTGCCAGCAGTTTAGGGGCGGGAGCTCCAGATACGCAGTATTTT
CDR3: CASSLGAGAPDTQYF

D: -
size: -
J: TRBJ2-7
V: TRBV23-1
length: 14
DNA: TGCGCCAGCACCCTGAAGGGGGAGCCCTACGAGCAGTACTTC
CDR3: CASTLKGEPYEQYF

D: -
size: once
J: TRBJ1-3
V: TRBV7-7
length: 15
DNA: TGTGCCAGCAGCTTAGACATCGGACCGGGAAACACCATATATTTT
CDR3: CASSLDIGPGNTIYF

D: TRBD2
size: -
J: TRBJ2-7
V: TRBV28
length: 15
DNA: TGTGCCAGCAGTTTAAGCGGGAGGGCCCTCGGGGAGCAGTACTTC
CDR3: CASSLSGRALGEQYF

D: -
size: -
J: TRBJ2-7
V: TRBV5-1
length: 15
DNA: TGCGCCAGCAGCTTGGAATTCGGACCATCCTACGAGCAGTACTTC
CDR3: CASSLEFGPSYEQYF

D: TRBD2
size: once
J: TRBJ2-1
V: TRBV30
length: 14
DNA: TGTGCCTACCTGACTAGCGGGGCACACAATGAGCAGTTCTTC
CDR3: CAYLTSGAHNEQFF

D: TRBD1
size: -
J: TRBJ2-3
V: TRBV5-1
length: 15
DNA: TGCGCCAGCAGTCCGACAGGGGACAGCACAGATACGCAGTATTTT
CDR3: CASSPTGDSTDTQYF

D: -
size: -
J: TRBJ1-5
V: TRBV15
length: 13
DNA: TGTGCCACCACCCCCGGCCAGGGTCAGCCCCAGCATTTT
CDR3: CATTPGQGQPQHF

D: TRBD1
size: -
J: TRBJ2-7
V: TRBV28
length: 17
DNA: TGTGCCAGCAGCCGAGGGGGCGTATCTAGTCAGGTTCGCGAGCAGTACTTC
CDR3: CASSRGGVSSQVREQYF

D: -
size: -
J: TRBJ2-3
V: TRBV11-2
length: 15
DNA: TGTGCCAGCTCCTCGGTGGGGGGTTCCACAGATACGCAGTATTTT
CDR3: CASSSVGGSTDTQYF

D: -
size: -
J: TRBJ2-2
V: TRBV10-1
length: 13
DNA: TGCGCCAGCAGTGCGTTGGGCACCGGGGAGCTGTTTTTT
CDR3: CASSALGTGELFF

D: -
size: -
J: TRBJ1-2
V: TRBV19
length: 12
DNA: TGTGCCAGTAGTTTACAGGGTTCTGGCTACACCTTC
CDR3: CASSLQGSGYTF

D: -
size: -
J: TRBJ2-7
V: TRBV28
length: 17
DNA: TGTGCCAGCAGACCGCTAAAACATACAGGGACTAACTACGAGCAGTACTTC
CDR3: CASRPLKHTGTNYEQYF

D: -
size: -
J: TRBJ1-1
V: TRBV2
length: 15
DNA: TGTGCCAGCAGATGGAGGACGGAGGAGAACACTGAAGCTTTCTTT
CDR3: CASRWRTEENTEAFF

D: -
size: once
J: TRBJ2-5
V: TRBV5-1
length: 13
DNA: TGCGCCAGCAGCGCACAGGGGGGGGAGACCCAGTACTTC
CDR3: CASSAQGGETQYF

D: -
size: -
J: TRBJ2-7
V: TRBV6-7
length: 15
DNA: TGTGCCAGCAGCTACCCCGTTCGGAGCAGCTACGAGCAGTACTTC
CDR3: CASSYPVRSSYEQYF

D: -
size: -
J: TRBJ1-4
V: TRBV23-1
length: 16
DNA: TGCGCCAGCAGTCCCCCCATGGGAGTATGGAATGAAAAACTGTTTTTT
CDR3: CASSPPMGVWNEKLFF

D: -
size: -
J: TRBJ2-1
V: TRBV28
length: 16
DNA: TGTGCCAGCAGTCCGTATTCAGGACAGGCTCCCTGGGGGGAGTTCTTC
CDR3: CASSPYSGQAPWGEFF

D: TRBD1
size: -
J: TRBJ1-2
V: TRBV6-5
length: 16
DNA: TGTGCCAGCAGTTACTCCAAGGGGGCCGATTTATATGGCTACACCTTC
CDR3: CASSYSKGADLYGYTF

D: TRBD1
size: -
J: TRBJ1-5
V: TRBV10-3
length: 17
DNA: TGTGCCATCAGTGAGTCCGTGGGGACAGGGGAGAATCAGCCCCAGCATTTT
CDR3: CAISESVGTGENQPQHF

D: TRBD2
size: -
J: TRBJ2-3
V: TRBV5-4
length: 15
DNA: TGTGCCAGCAGCTCCGGGACTAGCGGCACAGATACGCAGTATTTT
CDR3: CASSSGTSGTDTQYF

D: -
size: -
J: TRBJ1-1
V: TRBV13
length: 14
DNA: TGTGCCAGCAGCTTAGAGAGAGGACGCACTGAAGCTTTCTTT
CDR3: CASSLERGRTEAFF

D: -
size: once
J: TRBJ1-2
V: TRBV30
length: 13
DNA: TGTGCCTGGAGTGTACAGGTTTTCTATGGCTACACCTTC
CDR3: CAWSVQVFYGYTF